A single TCR beta chain is shown here with its context. These data are taken from a study of cytomegalovirus exposure and HLA in healthy donors. The CDR3 runs 12 residues. The germline gives CDR1 SNHLY, CDR2 FYNNEI. Trimming took 5 bases from V and 8 from J, leaving 9 bases between them. It was with 60 Vbeta and 13 Jbeta primers that the PCR ran. This table comes from immunoSEQ multiplex PCR, and its TCRdb copy is limited to in-frame clones, with some not included. The sample has tens of thousands of clones; roughly 66% are singletons. The J gene is TRBJ1-4, the V gene TRBV2; D may be TRBD1 (5 bases). The source of this sequence is a man younger than 45 in good health and CMV-seronegative. Input material: PBMCs. DNA of the CDR3: TGTGCCAGCAGTTTGTCAGGGGAAAAACTGTTTTTT. Amino acids: CASSLSGEKLFF.